These 25 T cell receptor beta chains were sequenced from one sample in a study of cytomegalovirus exposure and HLA in healthy donors. Amplification used 60 Vbeta primers and 13 Jbeta primers. Data came from immunoSEQ multiplex PCR; TCRdb stores just in-frame clones and leaves some out. The repertoire consists of about 130,000 clones, with approximately 80% occurring once and the leading ten covering 4.2%. Sequencing was performed on PBMCs. The receptor source for this set is a male donor in good health and CMV-seropositive.

The chain employs TRBV10-3 and TRBJ1-2; 11 bases align to TRBD1. Germline CDR1 ENHRY, CDR2 SYGVKD. This CDR3 has 14 residues. V lost 8 bases and J lost 1; bases outside the gene matches: 3. The CDR3 here is CAIEGTGGNYGYTF. In DNA form, the CDR3 reads TGTGCCATCGAGGGGACAGGGGGTAACTATGGCTACACCTTC.

This clone came up a few times. This rearrangement joins TRBV4-2 to TRBJ2-4; 9 bases match TRBD1. With V trimmed by 0 bases and J by 12 bases, 9 bases remained unmatched. The CDR3 has 15 amino acids. Germline CDR1 LGHNA, CDR2 YNFKEQ. The CDR3 loop is CASSQETGGPDSQYF. CDR3 DNA sequence: TGTGCCAGCAGCCAAGAGACAGGGGGGCCCGACAGTCAGTACTTC.

The chain recombines TRBV10-3 with TRBJ1-6; D perhaps matches TRBD1 (5 bases). V was clipped by 3 bases and J by 9 bases, with 12 bases between them. This CDR3 is 14 amino acids long. Germline-derived CDR1 and CDR2 are ENHRY and SYGVKD. The CDR3 bases are TGTGCCATCAGTGAACGGGGGAGTGGTTCACCCCTCCACTTT. It specifies CAISERGSGSPLHF.

Details on this clone: Compared with germline, one end of the junction differs, possibly owing to a read error. This chain joins TRBV30 and TRBJ2-4; no definite D call. This CDR3 is 13 amino acids long. Germline V gene sequence: CDR1 GTSNPN, CDR2 SVGIG (reference sequence). CDR3: CAWSLKTINSQYF. As DNA, the CDR3 is TGTGCCTGGAGTCTCAAGACAATAAACAGTCAGTACTTC. The whole variable domain, remainder taken from reference TRBV30 and TRBJ2-4, is SQTIHQWPATLVQPVGSPLSLECTVEGTSNPNLYWYRQAAGRGLQLLFYSVGIGQISSEVPQNLSASRPQDRQFILSSKKLLLSDSGFYLCAWSLKTINSQYFGAGTRLSVL.

This clone has more than one count but fewer than ten. V is TRBV2 and J is TRBJ2-6; 8 bases line up with TRBD1. The ends lost 5 bases at V and 1 base at J; junction bases unmatched: 4. Germline V lookup: CDR1 SNHLY, CDR2 FYNNEI. This CDR3 contains 16 residues. The CDR3 region is CASSSGGASGANVLTF. The CDR3 nucleotides are TGTGCCAGCAGTTCAGGGGGCGCATCTGGGGCCAACGTCCTGACTTTC. The whole variable domain, filled in from reference TRBV2 and TRBJ2-6, reads EPEVTQTPSHQVTQMGQEVILRCVPISNHLYFYWYRQILGQKVEFLVSFYNNEISEKSEIFDDQFSVERPDGSNFTLKIRSTKLEDSAMYFCASSSGGASGANVLTFGAGSRLTVL.

The J gene is TRBJ1-2, the V gene TRBV5-5; TRBD1 might be the D (6 bases). The CDR3 runs 13 residues. Germline V gene sequence: CDR1 SGHKS, CDR2 YYEKEE (reference sequence). V was cut by 4 bases and J by 0 bases, with 7 bases left in between. The CDR3 DNA is TGTGCCAGCAGCGGACAGCCTAACTATGGCTACACCTTC. Protein: CASSGQPNYGYTF.

The chain recombines TRBV7-8 with TRBJ1-5; D ambiguous. The CDR3 has 19 residues. The V gene's germline CDR1 is SGHVS and CDR2 FQNEAQ. The V gene lost 6 bases and the J gene lost 1 base, with 25 bases spanning the gap. The CDR3 loop is CASRRGWSGVGKSNQPQHF. CDR3 bases: TGTGCCAGCAGGAGAGGTTGGAGCGGGGTGGGAAAAAGCAATCAGCCCCAGCATTTT.

Here the CDR3 DNA reads TGTGCCAGCAGTCAGGGGTTCGCCTACGAGCAGTACTTC. Residues: CASSQGFAYEQYF. This sequence joins TRBV6-5 and TRBJ2-7; TRBD1 might be the D (6 bases). Trimming left V 5 bases short and J 2 bases short, with 10 bases between. Germline V gene lookup returns CDR1 MNHEY and CDR2 SVGAGI. The CDR3 is 13 amino acids.

The CDR3 sequence: CATLLAGGPGEQFF. The CDR3 nucleotides are TGTGCCACCCTACTAGCGGGAGGGCCTGGGGAGCAGTTCTTC. The chain is built from TRBV10-3 and TRBJ2-1, with 13 bases aligning to TRBD2. The trim removed 10 bases at V and 10 bases at J, leaving 10 bases unmatched. CDR1 is ENHRY and CDR2 is SYGVKD in the germline V gene. The CDR3 is 14 amino acids.

J is TRBJ1-1 and V is TRBV6-1; no firm D call. V lost 4 bases and J 8 bases, leaving 11 bases between the germline ends. The V gene's germline CDR1 is MNHNS and CDR2 SASEGT. The CDR3 extends over 12 amino acids. The CDR3 loop reads CASSGSGIEAFF. The CDR3 coding sequence is TGTGCCAGCAGTGGTTCGGGGATCGAAGCTTTCTTT.

This rearrangement joins TRBV7-3 to TRBJ2-2; 13 bases are shared with TRBD2. V gave up 5 bases and J gave up 4 bases; unmatched junction bases: 4. The CDR3 extends over 16 amino acids. Germline lookup yields CDR1 SGHTA and CDR2 FQGTGA. The CDR3 here is CASSTRTSGGTGELFF. CDR3 coding DNA: TGTGCCAGCAGCACCCGGACTAGCGGGGGCACCGGGGAGCTGTTTTTT.

This clone was recorded once. Relative to the germline gene, one junction end is altered; a read error may explain this. The genes are TRBV28 and TRBJ1-4, with D unresolved. The CDR3 runs to 12 residues. Germline CDR1 MDHEN, CDR2 SYDVKM. CDR3 in DNA: TGTGCCAGCAGTCCTCTTCGGGGTACCGGGCTTTTT. The encoded protein is CASSPLRGTGLF.

This clone was seen a handful of times. This chain links TRBV6-1 with TRBJ2-7; 11 bases match TRBD1. V shed 5 bases, J shed 4 bases, and the junction held 7 bases outside the gene matches. The CDR3 contains 15 residues. Germline V lookup: CDR1 MNHNS, CDR2 SASEGT. CDR3 sequence (DNA): TGTGCCAGCAGTCCCCGGACAGGGGGCGATTACGAGCAGTACTTC. Protein product: CASSPRTGGDYEQYF.

Worth noting for this clone: At one boundary the junction diverges from the germline segment, which might be a read error. This chain joins TRBV18 and TRBJ2-6; 7 positions agree with TRBD1. Per the germline V gene, CDR1 is KGHSH and CDR2 is LQKENI. CDR3 length: 16 amino acids. CDR3 protein: CASSPRTGTGANGLTF. The CDR3 DNA is TGTGCCAGCTCACCACGGACAGGTACTGGGGCCAACGGCCTGACTTTC.

This chain connects TRBV6-5 to TRBJ1-4; tentative D call: TRBD1 (5 bases). Trimming took off 6 bases at V and 8 bases at J, with 19 bases between the two ends. The germline CDR1 and CDR2 sequences are MNHEY and SVGAGI. This CDR3 region has 15 residues. CDR3 in amino acids: CASRSGRNRGEKLFF. The CDR3 DNA reads as TGTGCCAGCAGATCGGGCCGCAATAGGGGAGAAAAACTGTTTTTT.

This sequence joins TRBV25-1 and TRBJ2-5; D perhaps matches TRBD2 (6 bases). The CDR3 is made up of 16 amino acids. V lost 4 bases, J lost 3 bases, and 18 bases lay in between. The germline CDR1 and CDR2 sequences are MGHDK and SYGVNS. Here the CDR3 DNA reads TGTGCCAGCAGTGCGCATCGGGACTCCCACAAAGAGACCCAGTACTTC. The encoded protein is CASSAHRDSHKETQYF.

The V gene is TRBV27, the J gene TRBJ1-5; TRBD1 matches at 8 bases. The CDR3 is 13 amino acids. The germline gives CDR1 MNHEY, CDR2 SMNVEV (reference sequence). The V gene end was trimmed by 4 bases and the J gene end by 8 bases; junction bases not matched to a gene: 4. The CDR3 DNA follows: TGTGCCAGCAGTTCCAGGGGGCTGGAGCCCCAGCATTTT. Its protein is CASSSRGLEPQHF.

The chain joins TRBV15 to TRBJ1-6; maybe TRBD1 (6 bases). CDR3 size: 15 residues. V was pared by 6 bases and J by 7 bases, with 16 bases between. Germline V gene sequence: CDR1 LNHNV, CDR2 YYDKDF (reference sequence). This chain's CDR3 is CATRPVQGPNSPLHF. The CDR3 coding sequence is TGTGCCACCAGGCCAGTCCAGGGGCCAAATTCACCCCTCCACTTT.

V and J are TRBV5-1 and TRBJ1-5; D ambiguous. This CDR3 comprises 13 residues. In germline, CDR1 is SGHRS, CDR2 YFSETQ. The V and J ends lost 0 bases and 5 bases respectively, with 6 bases between them. DNA of the CDR3: TGCGCCAGCAGCTTGGAACTGGATCAGCCCCAGCATTTT. Residues: CASSLELDQPQHF.

The chain recombines TRBV29-1 with TRBJ1-1; no firm D call. The CDR3 runs 12 residues. The V gene's germline CDR1 is SQVTM and CDR2 ANQGSEA. With 1 base removed from V and 0 bases from J, the gap between germline ends came to 3 bases. DNA for the CDR3: TGCAGCGTTGAAGCATTGAACACTGAAGCTTTCTTT. It translates to CSVEALNTEAFF.

This chain uses TRBV7-2 with TRBJ2-7, with D unresolved. The CDR3 runs to 12 residues. Germline V gene sequence: CDR1 SGHTA, CDR2 FQGNSA. The germline V and J ends were trimmed by 4 bases and 2 bases, with 6 bases remaining between them. CDR3 loop: CASSSDTYEQYF. CDR3 DNA sequence: TGTGCCAGCAGCTCTGACACCTACGAGCAGTACTTC.

The rearrangement uses TRBV6-1 and TRBJ2-6, with 8 bases that match TRBD1. Germline CDR1 is MNHNS and CDR2 is SASEGT. CDR3 length equals 17 residues. V dropped 3 bases and J dropped 0; count of bases not matched to a gene: 4. The CDR3 is CASSDRGLNSGANVLTF. The CDR3 bases are TGTGCCAGCAGTGACAGGGGGCTAAACTCTGGGGCCAACGTCCTGACTTTC.

This clone was observed once. Written as DNA, the CDR3 is TGTGCCAGCAGCTTGACTAGCGGGAGCACCCCAGATACGCAGTATTTT. This sequence encodes CASSLTSGSTPDTQYF. The chain carries TRBV5-6 and TRBJ2-3; 11 bases fit TRBD2. Germline V gives CDR1 SGHDT, CDR2 YYEEEE. The CDR3 runs 16 residues. The J segment lost 4 bases and the V segment lost 1 base, leaving 5 bases of the junction unmatched. The full variable domain, rest sourced from reference TRBV5-6 and TRBJ2-3, is DAGVTQSPTHLIKTRGQQVTLRCSPKSGHDTVSWYQQALGQGPQFIFQYYEEEERQRGNFPDRFSGHQFPNYSSELNVNALLLGDSALYLCASSLTSGSTPDTQYFGPGTRLTVL.

The chain has TRBV18 and TRBJ2-3, with 7 positions matching TRBD2. The CDR3 has 16 amino acids. V shed 2 bases and J 8 bases; nucleotides not matched to a gene: 13. From germline, CDR1 is KGHSH and CDR2 LQKENI. CDR3 DNA: TGTGCCAGCTCACCAAGGGGCCGGGGAGGGTCAGGTACGCAGTATTTT. This sequence encodes CASSPRGRGGSGTQYF.

This clone was picked up a small number of times. The rearrangement uses TRBV5-4 and TRBJ2-5, with TRBD2 matching over 9 bases. The ends lost 4 bases at V and 5 bases at J; junction bases unmatched: 18. Germline CDR1 and CDR2: SGHNT and YYREEE (reference sequence). The CDR3 is 18 residues long. The CDR3 DNA sequence: TGTGCCAGCAGCCTTTCTTTGGGAGCGGGGGGTCTACGTGAGACCCAGTACTTC. Its protein product is CASSLSLGAGGLRETQYF. Based on the CDR3 plus reference TRBV5-4 and TRBJ2-5, the full variable domain is ETGVTQSPTHLIKTRGQQVTLRCSSQSGHNTVSWYQQALGQGPQFIFQYYREEENGRGNFPPRFSGLQFPNYSSELNVNALELDDSALYLCASSLSLGAGGLRETQYFGPGTRLLVL.